Listed below are T cell receptor beta chains from one sample, sequenced in a study of OX40 agonist ivuxolimab in advanced cancers. Method: immunoSEQ multiplex PCR; TCRdb's copy keeps in-frame clones and lacks some. This table has around 69,000 clones, roughly 84% appearing once. The sequencing here drew on CD4+ or CD8+ T cells sorted from blood, taken in a trial of the OX40 agonist ivuxolimab. The receptors were sampled from an adult with an advanced solid tumor such as melanoma, head and neck, liver or kidney cancer. The CDR3 runs from the conserved cysteine through the conserved F or W. The order of the fields is J gene, V gene, D gene, clone size, CDR3 protein, CDR3 DNA. A D gene is named only where the DNA matches it firmly. The size entry is marked missing in some rows and otherwise reads once, few, many or a size class.

J gene: TRBJ2-7
V gene: TRBV6-5
D gene: .
clone size: .
CDR3 protein: CASSGGRDPYEQYF
CDR3 DNA: TGTGCCAGCAGTGGAGGACGGGACCCCTACGAGCAGTACTTC

J gene: TRBJ2-1
V gene: TRBV7-3
D gene: .
clone size: .
CDR3 protein: CASSFWGGRDEQFF
CDR3 DNA: TGTGCCAGCAGCTTCTGGGGGGGCAGAGATGAGCAGTTCTTC

J gene: TRBJ2-1
V gene: TRBV11-2
D gene: .
clone size: .
CDR3 protein: CASSLGLDNEQFF
CDR3 DNA: TGTGCCAGCAGCTTAGGACTAGATAATGAGCAGTTCTTC

J gene: TRBJ1-5
V gene: TRBV18
D gene: TRBD1
clone size: .
CDR3 protein: CASSTGASNYYSNQPQHF
CDR3 DNA: TGTGCCAGCTCCACAGGGGCCTCCAACTATTATAGCAATCAGCCCCAGCATTTT

J gene: TRBJ2-7
V gene: TRBV6-5
D gene: .
clone size: .
CDR3 protein: CASSYSNPSIYEQYF
CDR3 DNA: TGTGCCAGCAGTTACTCGAACCCCTCTATCTACGAGCAGTACTTC

J gene: TRBJ2-5
V gene: TRBV11-2
D gene: .
clone size: .
CDR3 protein: CASSFQGETQYF
CDR3 DNA: TGTGCCAGCAGCTTCCAGGGAGAGACCCAGTACTTC

J gene: TRBJ2-1
V gene: TRBV2
D gene: TRBD2
clone size: once
CDR3 protein: CASSEALRGGNNEQFF
CDR3 DNA: TGTGCCAGCAGTGAAGCGCTCCGGGGGGGAAATAATGAGCAGTTCTTC

J gene: TRBJ2-3
V gene: TRBV14
D gene: .
clone size: .
CDR3 protein: CASSQDIGLTSADTQYF
CDR3 DNA: TGTGCCAGCAGCCAAGATATTGGGTTAACCTCAGCAGATACGCAGTATTTT

J gene: TRBJ2-7
V gene: TRBV5-1
D gene: TRBD1
clone size: .
CDR3 protein: CASSPGQETYEQYF
CDR3 DNA: TGCGCCAGCAGCCCGGGACAGGAAACCTACGAGCAGTACTTC

J gene: TRBJ2-5
V gene: TRBV5-1
D gene: TRBD2
clone size: .
CDR3 protein: CASSFRTSGETQYF
CDR3 DNA: TGCGCCAGCAGCTTTAGGACTAGCGGGGAGACCCAGTACTTC

J gene: TRBJ1-6
V gene: TRBV21-1
D gene: .
clone size: once
CDR3 protein: CASNPPILDREDSPLHF
CDR3 DNA: TGTGCCAGCAATCCACCAATACTAGACAGGGAAGATTCACCCCTCCACTTT

J gene: TRBJ1-4
V gene: TRBV2
D gene: .
clone size: .
CDR3 protein: CASTRWGADEKLFF
CDR3 DNA: TGTGCCAGCACCCGTTGGGGGGCCGATGAAAAACTGTTTTTT

J gene: TRBJ1-2
V gene: TRBV12-5
D gene: .
clone size: few
CDR3 protein: CASALTGTYGYTF
CDR3 DNA: TGTGCTAGTGCCTTAACAGGTACTTATGGCTACACCTTC

J gene: TRBJ2-1
V gene: TRBV5-1
D gene: .
clone size: .
CDR3 protein: CASSWRWTDNEQFF
CDR3 DNA: TGCGCCAGCAGCTGGAGGTGGACAGACAATGAGCAGTTCTTC

J gene: TRBJ2-1
V gene: TRBV5-1
D gene: TRBD2
clone size: .
CDR3 protein: CASRETSGGYNEQFF
CDR3 DNA: TGCGCCAGCAGGGAGACTAGCGGGGGCTACAATGAGCAGTTCTTC

J gene: TRBJ1-1
V gene: TRBV6-6
D gene: TRBD1
clone size: .
CDR3 protein: CASSYGTGPTEAFF
CDR3 DNA: TGTGCCAGCAGTTATGGGACAGGGCCCACTGAAGCTTTCTTT

J gene: TRBJ2-5
V gene: TRBV7-2
D gene: .
clone size: .
CDR3 protein: CASSLVVGWETQYF
CDR3 DNA: TGTGCCAGCAGCTTAGTTGTAGGCTGGGAGACCCAGTACTTC

J gene: TRBJ2-7
V gene: TRBV6-1
D gene: .
clone size: .
CDR3 protein: CASSALTGITYEQYF
CDR3 DNA: TGTGCCAGCAGTGCGCTGACGGGAATCACCTACGAGCAGTACTTC

J gene: TRBJ1-5
V gene: TRBV2
D gene: .
clone size: .
CDR3 protein: CASSERQSNQPQHF
CDR3 DNA: TGTGCCAGCAGTGAGAGGCAGTCCAATCAGCCCCAGCATTTT

J gene: TRBJ1-2
V gene: TRBV5-6
D gene: .
clone size: .
CDR3 protein: CASSFSSYGYTF
CDR3 DNA: TGTGCCAGCAGCTTTTCCTCCTATGGCTACACCTTC

J gene: TRBJ1-3
V gene: TRBV19
D gene: .
clone size: .
CDR3 protein: CASSWSGMGNTIYF
CDR3 DNA: TGTGCCAGTTCTTGGTCAGGGATGGGAAACACCATATATTTT

J gene: TRBJ2-7
V gene: TRBV5-1
D gene: .
clone size: .
CDR3 protein: CASSSAGPAYEQYF
CDR3 DNA: TGCGCCAGCAGCTCAGCTGGACCTGCCTACGAGCAGTACTTC

J gene: TRBJ1-2
V gene: TRBV14
D gene: .
clone size: .
CDR3 protein: CASSQDQTYGYTF
CDR3 DNA: TGTGCCAGCAGCCAAGATCAGACCTATGGCTACACCTTC

J gene: TRBJ1-5
V gene: TRBV29-1
D gene: .
clone size: .
CDR3 protein: CSVVGAGQPQHF
CDR3 DNA: TGCAGCGTTGTTGGGGCCGGTCAGCCCCAGCATTTT

J gene: TRBJ2-1
V gene: TRBV5-5
D gene: .
clone size: .
CDR3 protein: CASSLRAYNEQFF
CDR3 DNA: TGTGCCAGCAGTCTGAGAGCCTACAATGAGCAGTTCTTC

J gene: TRBJ2-1
V gene: TRBV11-2
D gene: .
clone size: .
CDR3 protein: CASSLDLVYPYNEQFF
CDR3 DNA: TGTGCCAGCAGCTTAGATCTGGTCTACCCTTACAATGAGCAGTTCTTC

J gene: TRBJ2-5
V gene: TRBV11-2
D gene: .
clone size: .
CDR3 protein: CASSSDGDSETQYF
CDR3 DNA: TGTGCCAGCAGCTCCGATGGAGACTCGGAGACCCAGTACTTC

J gene: TRBJ2-3
V gene: TRBV30
D gene: TRBD2
clone size: .
CDR3 protein: CAWSSSGASTDTQYF
CDR3 DNA: TGTGCCTGGAGTTCTAGCGGGGCAAGCACAGATACGCAGTATTTT

J gene: TRBJ1-6
V gene: TRBV5-1
D gene: .
clone size: few
CDR3 protein: CASSLDTSGSPLHF
CDR3 DNA: TGCGCCAGCAGCCTGGACACAAGTGGTTCACCCCTCCACTTT

J gene: TRBJ1-2
V gene: TRBV6-1
D gene: TRBD1
clone size: .
CDR3 protein: CASSEAWGTGYGYTF
CDR3 DNA: TGTGCCAGCAGTGAAGCCTGGGGGACAGGTTATGGCTACACCTTC

J gene: TRBJ2-7
V gene: TRBV7-8
D gene: .
clone size: .
CDR3 protein: CASSLVSGTGEQYF
CDR3 DNA: TGTGCCAGCAGCTTAGTTTCGGGCACTGGCGAGCAGTACTTC

J gene: TRBJ1-1
V gene: TRBV20-1
D gene: .
clone size: few
CDR3 protein: CSASLTGNAFF
CDR3 DNA: TGCAGTGCTAGCCTCACAGGCAACGCTTTCTTT

J gene: TRBJ2-1
V gene: TRBV5-1
D gene: TRBD2
clone size: .
CDR3 protein: CASSLVLAGTNNEQFF
CDR3 DNA: TGCGCCAGCAGCTTGGTCCTAGCGGGGACTAACAATGAGCAGTTCTTC

J gene: TRBJ1-1
V gene: TRBV7-2
D gene: TRBD1
clone size: .
CDR3 protein: CASSLGQGGITEAFF
CDR3 DNA: TGTGCCAGCAGCTTAGGACAGGGGGGGATCACTGAAGCTTTCTTT

J gene: TRBJ2-5
V gene: TRBV28
D gene: .
clone size: .
CDR3 protein: CASSFVGSLTQETQYF
CDR3 DNA: TGTGCCAGCAGTTTTGTCGGCTCACTTACTCAAGAGACCCAGTACTTC

J gene: TRBJ2-1
V gene: TRBV7-2
D gene: TRBD2
clone size: .
CDR3 protein: CASSLFPHLVAGDNEQFF
CDR3 DNA: TGTGCCAGCAGCTTATTCCCCCATTTGGTAGCGGGGGACAATGAGCAGTTCTTC

J gene: TRBJ1-4
V gene: TRBV7-9
D gene: .
clone size: once
CDR3 protein: CASSFTGTGGEKLFF
CDR3 DNA: TGTGCCAGCAGCTTCACAGGGACGGGGGGTGAAAAACTGTTTTTT

J gene: TRBJ1-2
V gene: TRBV2
D gene: .
clone size: .
CDR3 protein: CASSELGGGYGYTF
CDR3 DNA: TGTGCCAGCAGTGAACTAGGAGGGGGCTATGGCTACACCTTC

J gene: TRBJ2-3
V gene: TRBV29-1
D gene: TRBD1
clone size: .
CDR3 protein: CSAGQGSYTQYF
CDR3 DNA: TGCAGCGCCGGACAGGGAAGTTATACGCAGTATTTT

J gene: TRBJ2-3
V gene: TRBV15
D gene: TRBD2
clone size: .
CDR3 protein: CATSRDPPTSGSTDTQYF
CDR3 DNA: TGTGCCACCAGCAGAGATCCCCCCACTAGCGGGAGCACAGATACGCAGTATTTT

J gene: TRBJ2-6
V gene: TRBV6-1
D gene: .
clone size: few
CDR3 protein: CASSVGQLSGANVLTF
CDR3 DNA: TGTGCCAGCAGTGTCGGTCAACTCTCTGGGGCCAACGTCCTGACTTTC

J gene: TRBJ1-4
V gene: TRBV19
D gene: TRBD1
clone size: .
CDR3 protein: CASKMDRALFF
CDR3 DNA: TGTGCCAGTAAAATGGACAGGGCACTGTTTTTT

J gene: TRBJ2-7
V gene: TRBV27
D gene: TRBD2
clone size: .
CDR3 protein: CASSFGPGLAGVEQYF
CDR3 DNA: TGTGCCAGCAGTTTCGGACCGGGACTAGCGGGAGTCGAGCAGTACTTC

J gene: TRBJ1-3
V gene: TRBV5-1
D gene: .
clone size: .
CDR3 protein: CASSLDQGLSGNTIYF
CDR3 DNA: TGCGCCAGCAGCTTGGATCAGGGGCTAAGTGGAAACACCATATATTTT

J gene: TRBJ2-7
V gene: TRBV5-4
D gene: TRBD2
clone size: .
CDR3 protein: CASSLGLAGEAAGHKQYF
CDR3 DNA: TGTGCCAGCAGCTTGGGACTAGCGGGAGAGGCCGCGGGCCATAAGCAGTACTTC

J gene: TRBJ2-5
V gene: TRBV5-6
D gene: .
clone size: .
CDR3 protein: CASSLERSVQETQYF
CDR3 DNA: TGTGCCAGCAGCTTGGAGAGGTCCGTCCAAGAGACCCAGTACTTC

J gene: TRBJ1-5
V gene: TRBV10-2
D gene: .
clone size: .
CDR3 protein: CASSEGGGDQPQHF
CDR3 DNA: TGCGCCAGCAGTGAAGGTGGAGGGGACCAGCCCCAGCATTTT

J gene: TRBJ2-6
V gene: TRBV14
D gene: TRBD1
clone size: .
CDR3 protein: CASSRQGAGANVLTF
CDR3 DNA: TGTGCCAGCAGTCGACAGGGGGCTGGGGCCAACGTCCTGACTTTC

J gene: TRBJ2-2
V gene: TRBV6-5
D gene: .
clone size: .
CDR3 protein: CASSYRHTGELFF
CDR3 DNA: TGTGCCAGCAGTTACCGGCACACCGGGGAGCTGTTTTTT

J gene: TRBJ1-1
V gene: TRBV18
D gene: .
clone size: .
CDR3 protein: CASSPSGDTEAFF
CDR3 DNA: TGTGCCAGCTCCCCCTCAGGAGACACTGAAGCTTTCTTT

J gene: TRBJ2-1
V gene: TRBV9
D gene: TRBD2
clone size: .
CDR3 protein: CASSVAIAGAGDSEQFF
CDR3 DNA: TGTGCCAGCAGCGTAGCCATAGCGGGGGCCGGGGACAGTGAGCAGTTCTTC

J gene: TRBJ2-3
V gene: TRBV10-1
D gene: .
clone size: few
CDR3 protein: CASSERGSTTDTQYF
CDR3 DNA: TGCGCCAGCAGTGAAAGGGGTAGTACCACAGATACGCAGTATTTT

J gene: TRBJ1-2
V gene: TRBV2
D gene: TRBD1
clone size: .
CDR3 protein: CASSRDRVVKGYTF
CDR3 DNA: TGTGCCAGCAGCCGGGACAGGGTTGTAAAAGGCTACACCTTC

J gene: TRBJ2-7
V gene: TRBV5-6
D gene: TRBD2
clone size: .
CDR3 protein: CASSVPLRGGEQYF
CDR3 DNA: TGTGCCAGCAGCGTCCCTCTGCGGGGAGGGGAGCAGTACTTC

J gene: TRBJ2-2
V gene: TRBV9
D gene: .
clone size: .
CDR3 protein: CASSVDPRNTGELFF
CDR3 DNA: TGTGCCAGCAGCGTAGATCCTCGGAACACCGGGGAGCTGTTTTTT